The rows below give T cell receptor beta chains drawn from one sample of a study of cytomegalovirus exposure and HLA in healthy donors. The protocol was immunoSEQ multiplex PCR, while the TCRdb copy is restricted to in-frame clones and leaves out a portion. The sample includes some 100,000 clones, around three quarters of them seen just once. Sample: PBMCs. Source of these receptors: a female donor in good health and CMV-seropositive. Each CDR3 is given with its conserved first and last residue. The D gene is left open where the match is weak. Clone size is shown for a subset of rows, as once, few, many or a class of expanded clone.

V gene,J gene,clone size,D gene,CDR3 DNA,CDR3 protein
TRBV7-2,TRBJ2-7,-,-,TGTGCCAGCAGCTTAGGGGCGGGGGCAGCCTCCTACGAGCAGTACTTC,CASSLGAGAASYEQYF
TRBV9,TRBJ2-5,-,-,TGTGCCAGCAACCAGGGACCTCGGGGGGAGACCCAGTACTTC,CASNQGPRGETQYF
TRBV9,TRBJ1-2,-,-,TGTGCCAGCAGCTCCAGGGGTAGCTACACCTTC,CASSSRGSYTF
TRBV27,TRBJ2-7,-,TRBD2,TGTGCCAGCAGTCTGCGGACTAGCGGGGGGGTGGGATTATCCCACGAGCAGTACTTC,CASSLRTSGGVGLSHEQYF
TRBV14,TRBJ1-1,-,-,TGTGCCAGCAGCCAGCTAGGGGTATCTTGGAGCACTGAAGCTTTCTTT,CASSQLGVSWSTEAFF
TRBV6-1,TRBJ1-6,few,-,TGTGCCAGCAGTACAGGATCTTCACCCCTCCACTTT,CASSTGSSPLHF
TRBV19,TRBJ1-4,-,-,TGTGCCAGCCGCGGGACCCATAATGAAAAACTGTTTTTT,CASRGTHNEKLFF
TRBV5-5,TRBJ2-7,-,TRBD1,TGTGCCAGCAGCTACGGGACAGGGTCCTACGAGCAGTACTTC,CASSYGTGSYEQYF
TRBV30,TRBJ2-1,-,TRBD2,TGTGCCTGGACTAGCGGGAGGAGCTATGAGCAGTTCTTC,CAWTSGRSYEQFF
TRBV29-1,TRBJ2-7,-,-,TGCAGCGTTGAAGGGGACATAGGTTCCCTCTACGAGCAGTACTTC,CSVEGDIGSLYEQYF
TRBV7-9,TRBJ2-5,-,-,TGTTCCAGCAGGTTAACAGGAGAGACCCAGTACTTC,CSSRLTGETQYF
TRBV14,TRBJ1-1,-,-,TGTGCCAGCAGGCTAGGAGAGATGAACACTGAAGCTTTCTTT,CASRLGEMNTEAFF
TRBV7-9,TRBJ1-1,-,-,TGTGCCAGCAGCACCGGGACACCGAACACTGAAGCTTTCTTT,CASSTGTPNTEAFF
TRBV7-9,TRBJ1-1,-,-,TGTGCCAGCAGCTTAAGACCTGGGAGCACTGAAGCTTTCTTT,CASSLRPGSTEAFF
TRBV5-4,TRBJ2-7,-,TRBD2,TGTGCCAGCAGCCATGGCGGCGGGAGGGCCTCTGGCGAGCAGTACTTC,CASSHGGGRASGEQYF
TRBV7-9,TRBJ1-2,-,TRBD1,TGTGCCAGCAGCCGAACCTTAACAGGGGGCGAGGGTGGCTACACCTTC,CASSRTLTGGEGGYTF
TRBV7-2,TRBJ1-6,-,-,TGTGCCAGCAGCTTCCCTGGGGGCCTTAGCTCCTATAATTCACCCCTCCACTTT,CASSFPGGLSSYNSPLHF
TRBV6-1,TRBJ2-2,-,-,TGTGCCAGCAGTTTGCGGGGCCTGAACACCGGGGAGCTGTTTTTT,CASSLRGLNTGELFF
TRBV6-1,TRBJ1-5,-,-,TGTGCCAGCAGCGAGGGTCTTAGCAATCAGCCCCAGCATTTT,CASSEGLSNQPQHF
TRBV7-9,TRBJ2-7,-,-,TGTGCCAGCAGCGCAAGGACAAGGCCCTACGAGCAGTACTTC,CASSARTRPYEQYF
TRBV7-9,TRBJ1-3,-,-,TGTGCCAGCAGTTCCGACAGTAACTCTGGAAACACCATATATTTT,CASSSDSNSGNTIYF
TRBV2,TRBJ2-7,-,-,TGTGCCAGTAGGACAAAGCCCTACGAGCAGTACTTC,CASRTKPYEQYF
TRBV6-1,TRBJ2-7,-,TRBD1,TGTGCCAGCAGTGACGCCTGGACAGGGAGGTCCTACGAGCAGTACTTC,CASSDAWTGRSYEQYF
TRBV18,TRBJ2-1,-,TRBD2,TGTGCCAGCTCACCACCGGGACTAGCGGGAGGGGGTGAGCAGTTCTTC,CASSPPGLAGGGEQFF
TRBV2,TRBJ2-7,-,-,TGTGCCAGCACTCCTGACAGATCGGGTCACTACGAGCAGTACTTC,CASTPDRSGHYEQYF
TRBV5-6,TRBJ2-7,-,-,TGTGCCAGCAGCTGGGACATTGGCGAGCAGTACTTC,CASSWDIGEQYF
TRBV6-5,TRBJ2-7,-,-,TGTGCCAGCAGGAGGGTATCGGGGGAGCAGTACTTC,CASRRVSGEQYF
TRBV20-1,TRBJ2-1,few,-,TGCAGTGCCAGACTAGTAAATGAGCAGTTCTTC,CSARLVNEQFF
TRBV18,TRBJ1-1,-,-,TGTGCCAGCTCACCGGGGGGAGGGAACACTGAAGCTTTCTTT,CASSPGGGNTEAFF
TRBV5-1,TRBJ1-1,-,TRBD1,TGCGCCAGCAGTTTAAAATCAGGGACAGCTGAAGCTTTCTTT,CASSLKSGTAEAFF
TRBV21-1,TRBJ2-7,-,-,TGTGCCAGCAGCAAAAAGGAACTGGACAGGTGCTACCCAAGAGAGCAGTACTTC,CASSKKELDRCYPREQYF
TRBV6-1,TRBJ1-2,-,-,TGTGCCAGCATGGAAGGAGGCTGG,CASMEGGW
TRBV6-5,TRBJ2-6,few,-,TGTGCCAGCAGTTACGAGGGGGCTGGGGCCAACGTCCTGACTTTC,CASSYEGAGANVLTF
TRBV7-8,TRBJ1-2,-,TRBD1,TGTGCCAGCAGCCCCAGTGGTGCGACAGGGGGGAACTATGGCTACACCTTC,CASSPSGATGGNYGYTF
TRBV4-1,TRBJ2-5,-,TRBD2,TGCGCCAGCAGCCAAAGGGGAGGGGCTAGCGGGAGCCAAGAGACCCAGTACTTC,CASSQRGGASGSQETQYF
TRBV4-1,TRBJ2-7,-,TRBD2,TGCGCCAGCAGCCTAGGGGGCCCGGGACTAGCTGAAGAGCAGTACTTC,CASSLGGPGLAEEQYF
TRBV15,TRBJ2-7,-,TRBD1,TGTGCCACCAGCAAAGACAGGGGTGCCTACGAGCAGTACTTC,CATSKDRGAYEQYF
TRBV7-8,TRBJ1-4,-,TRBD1,TGTGCCAGCAGCTTAGGCTCGGGACAGGGGAGAGAAAAACTGTTTTTT,CASSLGSGQGREKLFF
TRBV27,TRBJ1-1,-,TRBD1,TGTGCCAGCAGTCGATACGGGACAGGGGCGGGTGGCACTGAAGCTTTCTTT,CASSRYGTGAGGTEAFF
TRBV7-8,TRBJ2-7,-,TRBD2,TGTGCCAGCAGCTTGGGACTAGCGGGGCCCTACGAGCAGTACTTC,CASSLGLAGPYEQYF
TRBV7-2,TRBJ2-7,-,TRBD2,TGTGCCAGCAGCCCAGAACTAGCGGGCATCTACGAGCAGTACTTC,CASSPELAGIYEQYF
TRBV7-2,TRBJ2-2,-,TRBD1,TGTGCCAGCAGCCTAAGACAGGGCACCGGGGAGCTGTTTTTT,CASSLRQGTGELFF
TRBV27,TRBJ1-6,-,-,TGTGCCAGCAGTTTGGGAGGGACTAATTCACCCCTCCACTTC,CASSLGGTNSPLHF
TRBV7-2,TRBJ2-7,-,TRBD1,TGTGCCAGCAGCTTAGCGCTGGGGACAGGGACCTACGAGCAGTACTTC,CASSLALGTGTYEQYF
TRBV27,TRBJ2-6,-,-,TGTGCCAGCCGAGTCCTCGGCTCTGGGGCCAACGTCCTGACTTTC,CASRVLGSGANVLTF
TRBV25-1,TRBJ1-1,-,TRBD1,TGTGCCAGCAGTGAAAGGACAGGGCCTACGGACACTGAAGCTTTCTTT,CASSERTGPTDTEAFF
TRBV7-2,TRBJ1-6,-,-,TGTGCCAGCAGCTTACTACAGTCAGGATCACCCCTCCACTTT,CASSLLQSGSPLHF
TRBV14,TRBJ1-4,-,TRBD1,TGTGCCAGCAGCCAAGGCAACAGGGGGCAGGGTAATGAAAAACTGTTTTTT,CASSQGNRGQGNEKLFF
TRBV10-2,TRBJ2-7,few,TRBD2,TGCGCCAGCAGTGTGACTAGCGGAGATCTAAGCTCCTACGAGCAGTACTTC,CASSVTSGDLSSYEQYF
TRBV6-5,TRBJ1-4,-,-,TGTGCCAGCAGTTACCGGAGCGGAGCCCCCGAAAGAGTACTGTTTTTT,CASSYRSGAPERVLFF
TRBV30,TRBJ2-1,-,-,TGTGCATGGACTCAGGGAAGCGAGAGAAATCAGTTCTTC,CAWTQGSERNQFF
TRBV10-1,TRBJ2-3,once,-,TGCGCCAGCAGTGACCGGTCTAGCACAGATACGCAGTATTTT,CASSDRSSTDTQYF
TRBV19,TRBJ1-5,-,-,TGTGCCAGTACCCCGACAGGCTCGTTGGGTCAGCCCCAGCATTTT,CASTPTGSLGQPQHF
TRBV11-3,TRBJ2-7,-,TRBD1,TGTGCCAGGACGGGGACAGGCCGTTCCTACGAGCAGTACTTC,CARTGTGRSYEQYF
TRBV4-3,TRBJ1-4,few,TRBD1,TGCGCCAGCAGCCAAGCGCCGGGACAGGGGATGGAAAAACTGTTTTTT,CASSQAPGQGMEKLFF
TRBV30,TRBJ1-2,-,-,TGTGCCTGGAGTGTACGTGAGGATGGCTACACCTTC,CAWSVREDGYTF
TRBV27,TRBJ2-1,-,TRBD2,TGTGCCAGCAGTTTTGGACTAGCCTACAATGAGCAGTTCTTC,CASSFGLAYNEQFF
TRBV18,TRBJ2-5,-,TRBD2,TGTGCCAGCTCGTTAGCGGGGGGCCAAGAGACCCAGTACTTC,CASSLAGGQETQYF
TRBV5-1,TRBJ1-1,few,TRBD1,TGCGCCAGCAGCAGCAACAGGGGACTGATGAACACTGAAGCTTTCTTT,CASSSNRGLMNTEAFF
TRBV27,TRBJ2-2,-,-,TGTGCCAGCAGCCATACAGGAGCCGGGGAGCTGTTTTTT,CASSHTGAGELFF